This T cell receptor (beta chain) was observed in a study of cytomegalovirus exposure and HLA in healthy donors. Study details: Most donors, just over 80% of over 350 genotyped, fell in the Caucasian-associated ancestry cluster.

As for this clone: Its specificity is unknown.

It was healthy bone marrow donors who served as donors. The CDR3 totals 18 residues. Germline CDR1 reads SNHLY; CDR2 reads FYNNEI. J lost 0 bases, V lost 5 bases, and 6 bases had no gene match. The PCR contained 60 Vbeta and 13 Jbeta primers. The protocol was immunoSEQ multiplex PCR, while the TCRdb copy is restricted to in-frame clones and leaves out a portion. The table has over 150,000 clones, roughly three quarters seen once; the top ten hold roughly 13%. Notes on the study in general: In a later analysis, TCR beta V- and J-gene trimming showed a link to a missense DCLRE1C variant. On later analysis, the bulk of CMV-associated TCR beta chains appeared to be HLA-restricted.

Source material: PBMCs. The chain joins TRBV2 to TRBJ2-6; 11 bases fit TRBD1. This sequence was found in a man aged 30 to 39 in good health and CMV-seropositive. DNA for the CDR3: TGTGCCAGCAGTCGGGACAGGGGGGCCTACTCTGGGGCCAACGTCCTGACTTTC. Its protein product is CASSRDRGAYSGANVLTF.